The rows below give T cell receptor beta chains drawn from one sample of a study of cytomegalovirus exposure and HLA in healthy donors. The assay was immunoSEQ multiplex PCR, and TCRdb's table has in-frame clones only and misses some. This sample yields about 160,000 clones, of which over 60% are seen a single time; more than 2.5% belongs to the top ten. The sequenced material came from PBMCs. The receptors originated from a woman in her 30s in good health and CMV-seronegative. Each CDR3 is given with its conserved first and last residue. A D gene is named only where the DNA matches it firmly. Part of the rows lack a size; the others show once, few, many or a class for expanded clones.

d_call: NA
v_call: TRBV5-6
clone_size: NA
j_call: TRBJ2-1
cdr3_aa: CASSLEMQGVEQFF
cdr3_nt: TGTGCCAGCAGCTTGGAAATGCAGGGCGTTGAGCAGTTCTTC

d_call: NA
v_call: TRBV7-7
clone_size: NA
j_call: TRBJ2-5
cdr3_aa: CASSLGLAETQYF
cdr3_nt: TGTGCTAGCAGCTTAGGCCTAGCAGAGACCCAGTACTTC

d_call: NA
v_call: TRBV19
clone_size: once
j_call: TRBJ1-5
cdr3_aa: CASSPAGDQPQHF
cdr3_nt: TGTGCCAGTAGTCCGGCAGGGGATCAGCCCCAGCATTTT

d_call: NA
v_call: TRBV9
clone_size: NA
j_call: TRBJ1-3
cdr3_aa: CASSGASSGNTIYF
cdr3_nt: TGTGCCAGCAGCGGGGCGAGCTCTGGAAACACCATATATTTT

d_call: NA
v_call: TRBV5-6
clone_size: few
j_call: TRBJ1-1
cdr3_aa: CASRRNRDASAFF
cdr3_nt: TGTGCCAGCAGGAGGAACAGGGACGCCAGCGCTTTCTTT

d_call: NA
v_call: TRBV29-1
clone_size: NA
j_call: TRBJ2-1
cdr3_aa: CSVAAGTGGYEQFF
cdr3_nt: TGCAGCGTTGCGGCGGGGACGGGGGGCTATGAGCAGTTCTTC

d_call: TRBD1
v_call: TRBV5-1
clone_size: NA
j_call: TRBJ2-7
cdr3_aa: CASSLVGDRVSEQYF
cdr3_nt: TGCGCCAGCAGCTTGGTTGGGGACAGGGTTTCCGAGCAGTACTTC

d_call: NA
v_call: TRBV7-9
clone_size: NA
j_call: TRBJ2-1
cdr3_aa: CSSSLEPRVSMYNEQFF
cdr3_nt: TGTTCCAGCAGCTTAGAACCCAGGGTATCAATGTACAATGAGCAGTTCTTC

d_call: NA
v_call: TRBV7-2
clone_size: NA
j_call: TRBJ1-3
cdr3_aa: CASSLGDWTDSGNTIYF
cdr3_nt: TGTGCCAGCAGCTTAGGTGATTGGACAGACTCTGGAAACACCATATATTTT

d_call: NA
v_call: TRBV11-1
clone_size: NA
j_call: TRBJ2-3
cdr3_aa: CASSSFTDTQYF
cdr3_nt: TGTGCCAGCAGCTCCTTTACAGATACGCAGTATTTT

d_call: TRBD1
v_call: TRBV5-1
clone_size: NA
j_call: TRBJ2-7
cdr3_aa: CASSAGTGGLEQYF
cdr3_nt: TGCGCCAGCAGCGCCGGGACAGGGGGCCTCGAGCAGTACTTC

d_call: NA
v_call: TRBV5-1
clone_size: NA
j_call: TRBJ2-7
cdr3_aa: CASSWIQGVGFF
cdr3_nt: TGCGCCAGCAGCTGGATACAGGGAGTTGGTTTCTTC

d_call: NA
v_call: TRBV7-3
clone_size: NA
j_call: TRBJ1-1
cdr3_aa: CASSFAGNTEAFF
cdr3_nt: TGTGCCAGCAGCTTTGCAGGAAACACTGAAGCTTTCTTT

d_call: NA
v_call: TRBV6-5
clone_size: NA
j_call: TRBJ2-7
cdr3_aa: CASSLGQTYYEQYF
cdr3_nt: TGTGCCAGCAGCCTAGGACAGACCTACTACGAGCAGTACTTC

d_call: NA
v_call: TRBV6-6
clone_size: NA
j_call: TRBJ1-1
cdr3_aa: CASSPLSAANTEAFF
cdr3_nt: TGTGCCAGCAGTCCCCTGAGTGCGGCAAACACTGAAGCTTTCTTT

d_call: NA
v_call: TRBV7-6
clone_size: NA
j_call: TRBJ1-6
cdr3_aa: CASSYLVGSPLHF
cdr3_nt: TGTGCCAGCAGCTATCTTGTCGGGTCACCCCTCCACTTT

d_call: NA
v_call: TRBV7-2
clone_size: NA
j_call: TRBJ2-7
cdr3_aa: CASSSPGFIYEQYF
cdr3_nt: TGTGCCAGCAGCTCCCCGGGTTTTATCTACGAGCAGTACTTC

d_call: NA
v_call: TRBV6-1
clone_size: NA
j_call: TRBJ1-3
cdr3_aa: CASVGGYGNTIYF
cdr3_nt: TGTGCCAGCGTGGGGGGGTATGGAAACACCATATATTTT

d_call: NA
v_call: TRBV14
clone_size: once
j_call: TRBJ1-2
cdr3_aa: CASSYGGGAGYTF
cdr3_nt: TGTGCCAGCAGCTACGGGGGGGGAGCTGGCTACACCTTC

d_call: TRBD2
v_call: TRBV28
clone_size: NA
j_call: TRBJ2-1
cdr3_aa: CASTLAGTNSYNEQFF
cdr3_nt: TGTGCCAGCACCCTAGCGGGAACGAACTCCTACAATGAGCAGTTCTTC

d_call: NA
v_call: TRBV7-9
clone_size: NA
j_call: TRBJ2-7
cdr3_aa: CASSPRGGTDEQYF
cdr3_nt: TGTGCCAGCAGCCCTCGCGGAGGAACGGACGAGCAGTACTTC

d_call: TRBD1
v_call: TRBV2
clone_size: NA
j_call: TRBJ2-7
cdr3_aa: CASSGSRDRGWDEQYF
cdr3_nt: TGTGCCAGCAGTGGGTCCCGGGACAGGGGTTGGGACGAGCAGTACTTC

d_call: TRBD1
v_call: TRBV19
clone_size: NA
j_call: TRBJ1-5
cdr3_aa: CASSPWTGEGNQPQHF
cdr3_nt: TGTGCCAGTAGTCCGTGGACAGGAGAGGGCAATCAGCCCCAGCATTTT

d_call: NA
v_call: TRBV5-6
clone_size: NA
j_call: TRBJ2-7
cdr3_aa: CASSRDLSSYEQYF
cdr3_nt: TGTGCCAGCAGCCGGGACTTGAGCTCCTACGAGCAGTACTTC

d_call: TRBD1
v_call: TRBV7-9
clone_size: NA
j_call: TRBJ2-7
cdr3_aa: CASSKPGQGYEQYF
cdr3_nt: TGTGCCAGCAGCAAACCGGGACAGGGCTACGAGCAGTACTTC

d_call: TRBD2
v_call: TRBV18
clone_size: NA
j_call: TRBJ2-5
cdr3_aa: CASSLGLAGAPGETQYF
cdr3_nt: TGTGCCAGCTCACTAGGACTAGCGGGGGCCCCGGGAGAGACCCAGTACTTC

d_call: NA
v_call: TRBV4-3
clone_size: NA
j_call: TRBJ2-2
cdr3_aa: CASSQAGAPNTGELFF
cdr3_nt: TGCGCCAGCAGCCAAGCAGGGGCACCGAACACCGGGGAGCTGTTTTTT